This T cell receptor beta chain was observed in a study of beta chain features in type 1 diabetes. Study-wide background: Across the samples, more than 85 million sorted cells were examined in total.

Sequencing targeted expressed TCRB transcripts, as all isolated RNA had been reverse transcribed. Clones were sequenced by immunoSEQ multiplex PCR, and TCRdb holds only the in-frame ones, with some missing. The data contain 450,000 to 550,000 clones, approximately 31% of them singletons. This CDR3 region has 14 residues. The V gene's germline CDR1 is SEHNR and CDR2 FQNEAQ (reference sequence). The ends were cut back, 5 bases at V and 2 bases at J, with 13 bases in the middle. This chain joins TRBV7-9 and TRBJ2-7; D is possibly TRBD1 or TRBD2 (5 bases each). The material sequenced was naive CD4+ T cells from blood. The TCR was taken from a man aged 18 to 30 in good health. This chain's CDR3 is CASSPRDVAYEQYF. Written as DNA, the CDR3 is TGTGCCAGCAGCCCCCGGGACGTAGCCTACGAGCAGTACTTC.